These T cell receptor beta chains were read from a single sample in a study of blood T cell repertoires in COVID-19. The data were produced by immunoSEQ multiplex PCR, yet TCRdb's version contains in-frame clones alone and is incomplete. The sample includes fewer than 85,000 clones, roughly four fifths of them seen just once. What was sequenced was peripheral blood. The receptors were sampled from a woman older than 75 with active or convalescent COVID-19. CDR3s include the opening cysteine and the closing phenylalanine or tryptophan. The D gene is left open where the match is weak. A row's size may be missing; if present it is once, few, many or a size class.

j_call clone_size v_call d_call cdr3_nt cdr3_aa
TRBJ2-2 . TRBV11-3 TRBD1 TGTGCCAGCAGCTCCGGACAGGGATGGGACACCGGGGAGCTGTTTTTT CASSSGQGWDTGELFF
TRBJ1-1 . TRBV5-4 . TGTGCCAGCAGCTTGTACCCAGGAGAAGCTTTCTTT CASSLYPGEAFF
TRBJ1-5 few TRBV7-2 . TGTGCCAGCAGCTTTGACAGTAGCAATCAGCCCCAGCATTTT CASSFDSSNQPQHF
TRBJ1-2 once TRBV6-1 . TGTGCCAGCAGTGAAGTCGCAGGGAACGATTATGGCTACACCTTC CASSEVAGNDYGYTF
TRBJ1-2 . TRBV19 . TGTGCCAGTAGTGGAGGGACTTTTCCGGGGGGCTACACCTTC CASSGGTFPGGYTF
TRBJ1-1 many TRBV2 . TGTGCCAGCAGTGAATTAACCGGTGGGGCCATGAACACTGAAGCTTTCTTT CASSELTGGAMNTEAFF
TRBJ1-1 . TRBV19 . TGTGCCAGTAGTATAGGGGGAGTGAACACTGAAGCTTTCTTT CASSIGGVNTEAFF
TRBJ2-1 . TRBV7-8 . TGTGCCAGCAGCTCGCAGGGGGGCTCCTACAATGAGCAGTTCTTC CASSSQGGSYNEQFF
TRBJ1-4 . TRBV3-1/TRBV3-2 . TGTGCCAGCAGCCAAGAGGCGGATAATGAAAAACTGTTTTTT CASSQEADNEKLFF
TRBJ2-7 . TRBV20-1 . TGCAGTGCTAGTCCGGGAGAAATTAGCTCCTACGAGCAGTACTTC CSASPGEISSYEQYF
TRBJ2-1 . TRBV9 TRBD1 TGTGCCAGCAAAGGGGGCTCTCTGGGTGAGCAGTTCTTC CASKGGSLGEQFF
TRBJ2-1 . TRBV7-2 . TGTGCCAGCAGCTCAACTCGGGTGGCGGGTGGCGAGCAGTTCTTC CASSSTRVAGGEQFF
TRBJ1-4 . TRBV2 TRBD1 TGTGCCAGCAAACCTGGACAGGGTGGCGAAAAACTGTTTTTT CASKPGQGGEKLFF
TRBJ1-3 . TRBV9 . TGTGCCAGCAGCCCGGGGGGGGCTTTCTCTGGAAACACCATATATTTT CASSPGGAFSGNTIYF
TRBJ1-2 . TRBV6-5 . TGTGCCAGCAGTACTAGGACAGAGCACTATGGCTACACCTTC CASSTRTEHYGYTF
TRBJ2-7 . TRBV11-2 . TGTGCCAGCAGCGCCAGAGGCGGGTGGGGGACACTTTACGAGCAGTACTTC CASSARGGWGTLYEQYF
TRBJ2-2 . TRBV6-1 TRBD2 TGTGCCAGCAGTGGACTAGCGGCGAACACCGGGGAGCTGTTTTTT CASSGLAANTGELFF
TRBJ2-7 . TRBV7-9 . TGTGCCAGCAGCCGAGGTGGGTACGAGCAGTACTTC CASSRGGYEQYF
TRBJ2-5 . TRBV4-1 TRBD2 TGCGCCAGCAGCCCGGGGGGGGAGACCCAGTACTTC CASSPGGETQYF
TRBJ2-2 . TRBV6-2/TRBV6-3 . TGTGCCAGCAGTTTAGAGGTCAGGGAGCTGTTTTTT CASSLEVRELFF
TRBJ2-4 . TRBV7-8 TRBD2 TGTGCCAGCAGCTTCCTTAGCGGGGGGGCCCAAAACATTCAGTACTTC CASSFLSGGAQNIQYF
TRBJ2-4 . TRBV5-1 TRBD2 TGCGCCAGCAGCTCCAGCGGGGGGGAAAACATTCAGTACTTC CASSSSGGENIQYF
TRBJ1-3 . TRBV9 . TGTGCCAGCAGCGTTACTGGGGGCACTGGAAACACCATATATTTT CASSVTGGTGNTIYF
TRBJ2-3 . TRBV7-2 TRBD2 TGTGCCAGCAGCGGGACTAGCGGGGGGACTAGCACAGATACGCAGTATTTT CASSGTSGGTSTDTQYF
TRBJ1-1 . TRBV28 TRBD1 TGTGCCAGCAGTACAGGGGCCCTGAACACTGAAGCTTTCTTT CASSTGALNTEAFF
TRBJ2-3 . TRBV4-3 TRBD1 TGCGCCAGCAGCCAAACCGGGACAGGCTCGGCTTTGCAGTATTTT CASSQTGTGSALQYF
TRBJ2-3 . TRBV30 . TGTGCCTGGAGTTCGGGGGGCTCCCGCGCTAGCACAGATACGCAGTATTTT CAWSSGGSRASTDTQYF
TRBJ1-5 . TRBV29-1 . TGCAGCGTTGTGGAGGGGGGGGATCAGCCCCAGCATTTT CSVVEGGDQPQHF
TRBJ1-2 once TRBV11-2 TRBD1 TGTGCCAGCAGCGTAAACAGGGGAAGTGGAGGCTACACCTTC CASSVNRGSGGYTF
TRBJ1-5 . TRBV19 TRBD1 TGTGCCAGTAGTGGGACAGGGAGCAATCAGCCCCAGCATTTT CASSGTGSNQPQHF
TRBJ2-5 . TRBV19 TRBD1 TGTGCCAGTAGCAGACAGGGTCCGGAAGAGACCCAGTACTTC CASSRQGPEETQYF
TRBJ2-2 . TRBV30 . TGTGCCTGGAACAGGGTCACCGGGGAGCTGTTTTTT CAWNRVTGELFF
TRBJ1-3 . TRBV19 TRBD1 TGTGCCAGTAGTACTCACAGGGGCTCTGGAAACACCATATATTTT CASSTHRGSGNTIYF
TRBJ2-5 . TRBV14 TRBD2 TGTGCCAGCAGCCAAGGGGTGTTAGCGGGGCAAGAGACCCAGTACTTC CASSQGVLAGQETQYF
TRBJ1-4 . TRBV20-1 TRBD1 TGCAGTGCTAGTGGACAGGGGATTGAAAAACTGTTTTTT CSASGQGIEKLFF
TRBJ2-7 . TRBV6-5 . TGTGCCAGCAGTTTCGTGGGGGGCGAGCAGTACTTC CASSFVGGEQYF
TRBJ2-7 few TRBV24-1 TRBD1 TGTGCCACCAGTGAACCCGGGACAGCCGAGCAGTACTTC CATSEPGTAEQYF
TRBJ2-3 . TRBV18 . TGTGCCAGCTCACCAGGGGGCGGAGGCACAGATACGCAGTATTTT CASSPGGGGTDTQYF
TRBJ1-5 few TRBV12-3/TRBV12-4 . TGTGCCAGCAGCTTATCAGGGAATCAGCCCCAGCATTTT CASSLSGNQPQHF
TRBJ1-6 . TRBV28 . TGTGCCAGCAGTTTTGTCCGTGGAGGAAGCTCCTATAATTCACCCCTCCACTTT CASSFVRGGSSYNSPLHF
TRBJ1-5 few TRBV2 . TGTGCCAGCAGTGAAGGACTGAATAGCAATCAGCCCCAGCATTTT CASSEGLNSNQPQHF
TRBJ2-5 . TRBV6-1 TRBD2 TGTGCCAGCAGTGGGCTTTTGGGACTAGAGGTGCAAGAGACCCAGTACTTC CASSGLLGLEVQETQYF